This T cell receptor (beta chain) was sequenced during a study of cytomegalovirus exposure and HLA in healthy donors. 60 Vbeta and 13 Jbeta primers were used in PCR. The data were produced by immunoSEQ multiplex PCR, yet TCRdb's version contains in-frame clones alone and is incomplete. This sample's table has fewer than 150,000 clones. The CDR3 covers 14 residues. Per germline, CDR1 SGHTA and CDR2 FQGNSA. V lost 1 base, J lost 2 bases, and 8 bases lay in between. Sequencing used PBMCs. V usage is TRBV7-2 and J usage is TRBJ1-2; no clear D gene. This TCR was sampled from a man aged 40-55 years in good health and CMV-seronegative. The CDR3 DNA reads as TGTGCCAGCAGCTTAGGTCTCCTCAACTATGGCTACACCTTC. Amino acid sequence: CASSLGLLNYGYTF.